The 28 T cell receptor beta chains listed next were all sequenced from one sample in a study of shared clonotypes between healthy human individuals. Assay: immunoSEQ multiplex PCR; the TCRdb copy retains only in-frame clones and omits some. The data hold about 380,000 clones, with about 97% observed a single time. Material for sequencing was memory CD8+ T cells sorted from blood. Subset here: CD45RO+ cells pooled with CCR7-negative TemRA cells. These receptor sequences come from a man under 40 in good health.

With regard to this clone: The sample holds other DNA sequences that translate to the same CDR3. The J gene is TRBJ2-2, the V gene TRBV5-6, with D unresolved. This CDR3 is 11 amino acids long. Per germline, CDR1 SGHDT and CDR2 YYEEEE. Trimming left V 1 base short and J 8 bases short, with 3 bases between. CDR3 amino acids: CASSLRGELFF. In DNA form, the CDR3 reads TGTGCCAGCAGCTTGCGAGGGGAGCTGTTTTTT.

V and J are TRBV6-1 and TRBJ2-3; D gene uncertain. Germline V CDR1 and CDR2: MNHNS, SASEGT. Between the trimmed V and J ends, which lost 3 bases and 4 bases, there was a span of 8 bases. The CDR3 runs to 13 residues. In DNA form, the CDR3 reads TGTGCCAGCAGTGATTCCATGGCAGATACGCAGTATTTT. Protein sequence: CASSDSMADTQYF.

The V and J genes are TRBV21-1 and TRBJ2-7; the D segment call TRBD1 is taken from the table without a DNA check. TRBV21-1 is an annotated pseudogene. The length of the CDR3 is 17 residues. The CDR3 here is CASSNHLSRDRGGEQYF. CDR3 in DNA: TGTGCCAGCAGCAACCACCTTTCCCGGGACAGGGGAGGTGAGCAGTACTTC.

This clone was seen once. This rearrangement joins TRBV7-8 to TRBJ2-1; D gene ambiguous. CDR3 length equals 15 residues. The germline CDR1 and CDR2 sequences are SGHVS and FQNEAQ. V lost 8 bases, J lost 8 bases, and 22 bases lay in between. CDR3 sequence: CASVTLWRFDHEQFF. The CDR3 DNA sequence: TGTGCCAGCGTTACCCTCTGGCGGTTCGACCATGAGCAGTTCTTC.

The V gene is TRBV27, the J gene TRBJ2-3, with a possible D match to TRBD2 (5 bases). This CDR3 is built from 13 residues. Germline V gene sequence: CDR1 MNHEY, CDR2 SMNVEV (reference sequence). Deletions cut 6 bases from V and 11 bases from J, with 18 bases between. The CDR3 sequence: CASSSIAPGRQYF. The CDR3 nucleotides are TGTGCCAGCAGCAGCATTGCTCCGGGAAGGCAGTATTTT.

The CDR3, as DNA: TGTGCCAGCAGGTGGCCAGGAACCTATGGCTACACCTTC. It is translated as CASRWPGTYGYTF. The chain employs TRBV28 and TRBJ1-2; D ambiguous. V was clipped by 6 bases and J by 4 bases, with 12 bases between them. CDR1 and CDR2 from the germline V gene are MDHEN and SYDVKM. The CDR3 consists of 13 residues.

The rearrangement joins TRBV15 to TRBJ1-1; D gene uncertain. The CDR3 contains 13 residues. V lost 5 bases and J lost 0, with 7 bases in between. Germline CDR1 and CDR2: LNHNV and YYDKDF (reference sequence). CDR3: CATSLDMNTEAFF. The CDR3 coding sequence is TGTGCCACCAGCCTCGACATGAACACTGAAGCTTTCTTT.

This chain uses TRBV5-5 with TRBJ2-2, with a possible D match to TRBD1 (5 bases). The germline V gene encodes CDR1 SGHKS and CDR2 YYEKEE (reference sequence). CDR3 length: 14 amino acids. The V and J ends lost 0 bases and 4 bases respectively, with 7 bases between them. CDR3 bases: TGTGCCAGCAGCTTGGGACAGTCCACCGGGGAGCTGTTTTTT. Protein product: CASSLGQSTGELFF.

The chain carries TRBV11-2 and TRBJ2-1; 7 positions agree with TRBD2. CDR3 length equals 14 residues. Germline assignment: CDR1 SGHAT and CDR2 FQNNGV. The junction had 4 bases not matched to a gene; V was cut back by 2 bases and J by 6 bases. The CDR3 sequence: CASSLRGRANEQFF. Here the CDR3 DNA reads TGTGCCAGCAGCTTAAGAGGGAGGGCCAATGAGCAGTTCTTC.

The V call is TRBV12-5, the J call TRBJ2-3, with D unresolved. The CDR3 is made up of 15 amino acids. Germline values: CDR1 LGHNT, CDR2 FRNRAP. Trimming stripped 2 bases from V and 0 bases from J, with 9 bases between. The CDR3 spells CASGLPITSTDTQYF. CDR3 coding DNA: TGTGCTAGTGGTTTGCCGATAACTAGCACAGATACGCAGTATTTT. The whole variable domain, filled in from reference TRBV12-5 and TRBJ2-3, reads DARVTQTPRHKVTEMGQEVTMRCQPILGHNTVFWYRQTMMQGLELLAYFRNRAPLDDSGMPKDRFSAEMPDATLATLKIQPSEPRDSAVYFCASGLPITSTDTQYFGPGTRLTVL.

For the CDR3, the DNA is TGTGCCAGCAGTTATTCCCTGGAAGTGTCAGCGGGGCCTAATGAAAAACTGTTTTTT. It is translated as CASSYSLEVSAGPNEKLFF. The chain carries TRBV28 and TRBJ1-4; TRBD1 might be the D (5 bases). Trimming took 4 bases from V and 3 from J, leaving 24 bases between them. The CDR3 covers 19 residues. Germline loops: CDR1 MDHEN, CDR2 SYDVKM.

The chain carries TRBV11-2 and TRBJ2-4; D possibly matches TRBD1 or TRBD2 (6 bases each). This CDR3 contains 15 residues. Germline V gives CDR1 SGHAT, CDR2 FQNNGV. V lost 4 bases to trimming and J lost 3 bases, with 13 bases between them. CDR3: CASSSTGGGKNIQYF. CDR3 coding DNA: TGTGCCAGCAGCTCGACTGGAGGGGGCAAAAACATTCAGTACTTC.

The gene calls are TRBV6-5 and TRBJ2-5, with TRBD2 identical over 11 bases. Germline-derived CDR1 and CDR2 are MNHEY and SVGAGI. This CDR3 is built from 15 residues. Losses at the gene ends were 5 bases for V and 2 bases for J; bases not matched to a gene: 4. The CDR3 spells CASSRLAGKQETQYF. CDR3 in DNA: TGTGCCAGCAGTAGACTAGCGGGGAAACAAGAGACCCAGTACTTC.

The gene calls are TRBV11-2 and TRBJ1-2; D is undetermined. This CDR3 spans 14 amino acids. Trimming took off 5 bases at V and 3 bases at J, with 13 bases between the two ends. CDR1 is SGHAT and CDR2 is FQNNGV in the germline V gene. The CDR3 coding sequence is TGTGCCAGCAGCCGATGGGAGGTCGACTATGGCTACACCTTC. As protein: CASSRWEVDYGYTF.

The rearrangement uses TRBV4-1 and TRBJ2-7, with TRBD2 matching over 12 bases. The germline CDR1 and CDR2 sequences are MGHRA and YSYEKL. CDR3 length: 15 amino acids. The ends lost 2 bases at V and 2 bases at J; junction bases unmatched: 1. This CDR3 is CASSQTSGRTYEQYF. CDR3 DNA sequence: TGCGCCAGCAGCCAAACTAGCGGGAGGACCTACGAGCAGTACTTC.

CDR3 nucleotides: TGTGCTTCGGGAGGAGGGACAGGCTATGGCTACACCTTC. It translates to CASGGGTGYGYTF. The chain has TRBV28 and TRBJ1-2; 8 bases agree with TRBD1. Germline CDR1 reads MDHEN; CDR2 reads SYDVKM. The CDR3 totals 13 residues.

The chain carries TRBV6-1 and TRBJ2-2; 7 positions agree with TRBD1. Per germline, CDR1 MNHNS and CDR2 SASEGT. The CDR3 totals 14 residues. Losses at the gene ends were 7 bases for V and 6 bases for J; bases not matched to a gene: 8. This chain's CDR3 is CASTGRQGAGELFF. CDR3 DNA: TGTGCCAGCACTGGGAGACAGGGAGCCGGGGAGCTGTTTTTT.

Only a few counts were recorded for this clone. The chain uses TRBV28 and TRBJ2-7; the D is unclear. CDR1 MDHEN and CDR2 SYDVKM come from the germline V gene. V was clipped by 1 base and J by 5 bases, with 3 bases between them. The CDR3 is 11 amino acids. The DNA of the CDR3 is TGTGCCAGCAGTTTATCCAACGAGCAGTACTTC. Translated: CASSLSNEQYF. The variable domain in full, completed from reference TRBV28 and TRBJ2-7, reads DVKVTQSSRYLVKRTGEKVFLECVQDMDHENMFWYRQDPGLGLRLIYFSYDVKMKEKGDIPEGYSVSREKKERFSLILESASTNQTSMYLCASSLSNEQYFGPGTRLTVT.

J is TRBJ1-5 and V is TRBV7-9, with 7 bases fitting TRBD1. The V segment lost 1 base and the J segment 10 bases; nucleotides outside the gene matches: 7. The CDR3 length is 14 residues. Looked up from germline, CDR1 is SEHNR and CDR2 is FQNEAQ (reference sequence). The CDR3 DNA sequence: TGTGCCAGCAGCTTAGAAACAGGGGTTTCACCCCAGCATTTT. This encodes CASSLETGVSPQHF.

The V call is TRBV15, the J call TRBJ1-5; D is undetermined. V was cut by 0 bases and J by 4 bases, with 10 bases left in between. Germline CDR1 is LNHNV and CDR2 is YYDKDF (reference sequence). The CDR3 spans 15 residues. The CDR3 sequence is CATSRDRRGNQPQHF. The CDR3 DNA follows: TGTGCCACCAGCAGAGATAGAAGAGGGAATCAGCCCCAGCATTTT.

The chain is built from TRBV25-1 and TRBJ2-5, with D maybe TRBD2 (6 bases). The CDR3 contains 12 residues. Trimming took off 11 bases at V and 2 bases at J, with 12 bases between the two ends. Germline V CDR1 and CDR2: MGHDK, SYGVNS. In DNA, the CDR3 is TGTGCCTGTAGCGGAGATCAAGAGACCCAGTACTTC. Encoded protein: CACSGDQETQYF.

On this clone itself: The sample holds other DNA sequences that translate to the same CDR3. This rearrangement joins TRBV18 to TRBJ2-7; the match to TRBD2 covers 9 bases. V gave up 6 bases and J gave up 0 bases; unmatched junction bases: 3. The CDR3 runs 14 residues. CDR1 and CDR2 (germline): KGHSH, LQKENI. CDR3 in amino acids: CASSPTSGSYEQYF. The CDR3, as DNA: TGTGCCAGCTCCCCGACTAGCGGCTCCTACGAGCAGTACTTC.

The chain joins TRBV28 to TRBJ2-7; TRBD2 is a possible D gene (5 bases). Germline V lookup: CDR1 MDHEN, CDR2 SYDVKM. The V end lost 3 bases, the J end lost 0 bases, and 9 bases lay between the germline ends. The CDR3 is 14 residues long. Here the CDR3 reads CASSLGRDSYEQYF. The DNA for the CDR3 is TGTGCCAGCAGTTTGGGCCGGGACTCCTACGAGCAGTACTTC.

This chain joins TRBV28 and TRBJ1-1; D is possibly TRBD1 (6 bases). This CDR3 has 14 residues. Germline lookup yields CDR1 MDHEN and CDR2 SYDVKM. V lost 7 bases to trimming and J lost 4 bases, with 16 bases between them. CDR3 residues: CASILTGRFTEAFF. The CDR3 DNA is TGTGCCAGCATTCTGACAGGCAGATTCACTGAAGCTTTCTTT.

The CDR3 here is CASSNGGASYNEQFF. The CDR3 DNA reads TGTGCCAGCAGCAACGGGGGGGCCTCCTACAATGAGCAGTTCTTC. The genes are TRBV11-1 and TRBJ2-1; TRBD2 matches at 8 bases. The CDR3 has 15 residues. Trimming at V came to 5 bases and at J to 0 bases, leaving 3 bases not matched to a gene. In germline, CDR1 is SGHAT, CDR2 FQDESV (reference sequence).

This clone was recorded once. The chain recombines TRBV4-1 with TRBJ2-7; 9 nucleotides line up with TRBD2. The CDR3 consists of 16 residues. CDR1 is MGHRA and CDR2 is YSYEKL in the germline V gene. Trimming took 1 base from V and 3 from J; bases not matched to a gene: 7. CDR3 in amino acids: CASSQGTTSGYYEQYF. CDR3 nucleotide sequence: TGCGCCAGCAGCCAAGGTACTACTAGCGGGTACTACGAGCAGTACTTC.

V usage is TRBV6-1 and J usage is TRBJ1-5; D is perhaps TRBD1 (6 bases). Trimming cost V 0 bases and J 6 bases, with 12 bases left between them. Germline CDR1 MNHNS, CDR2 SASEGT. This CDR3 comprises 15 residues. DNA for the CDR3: TGTGCCAGCAGTGAAGCGCTATCAGGGGCTCAGCCCCAGCATTTT. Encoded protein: CASSEALSGAQPQHF.

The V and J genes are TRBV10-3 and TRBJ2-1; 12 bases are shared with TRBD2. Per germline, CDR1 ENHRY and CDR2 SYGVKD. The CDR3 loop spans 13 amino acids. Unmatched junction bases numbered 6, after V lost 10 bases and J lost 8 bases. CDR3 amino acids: CATGLAGTDEQFF. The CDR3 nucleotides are TGTGCCACCGGACTAGCGGGAACGGATGAGCAGTTCTTC.